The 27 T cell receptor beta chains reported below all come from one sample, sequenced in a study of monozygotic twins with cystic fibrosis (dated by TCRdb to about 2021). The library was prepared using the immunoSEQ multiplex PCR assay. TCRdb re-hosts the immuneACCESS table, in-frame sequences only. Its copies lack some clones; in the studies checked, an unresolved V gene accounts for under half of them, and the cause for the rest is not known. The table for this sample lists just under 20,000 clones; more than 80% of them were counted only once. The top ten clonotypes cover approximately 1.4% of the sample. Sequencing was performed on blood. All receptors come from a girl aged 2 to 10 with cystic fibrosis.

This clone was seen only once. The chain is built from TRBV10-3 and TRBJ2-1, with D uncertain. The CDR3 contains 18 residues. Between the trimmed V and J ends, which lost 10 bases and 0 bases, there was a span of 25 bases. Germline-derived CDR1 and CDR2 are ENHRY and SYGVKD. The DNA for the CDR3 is TGTGCCAACCCCCTCCTGTCGGGCGGCTCGATCTCCTACAATGAGCAGTTCTTC. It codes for CANPLLSGGSISYNEQFF.

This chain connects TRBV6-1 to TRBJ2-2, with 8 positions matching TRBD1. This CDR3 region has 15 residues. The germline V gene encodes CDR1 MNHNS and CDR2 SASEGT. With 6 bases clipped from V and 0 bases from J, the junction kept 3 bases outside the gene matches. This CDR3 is CASSPDRANTGELFF. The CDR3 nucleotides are TGTGCCAGCAGCCCGGACAGGGCGAACACCGGGGAGCTGTTTTTT.

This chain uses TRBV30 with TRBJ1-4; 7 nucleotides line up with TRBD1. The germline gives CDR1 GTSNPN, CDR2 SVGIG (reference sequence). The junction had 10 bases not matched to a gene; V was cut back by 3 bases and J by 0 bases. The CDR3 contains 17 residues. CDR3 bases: TGTGCCTGGAGGCGGGACAGCCCCAACGCAACTAATGAAAAACTGTTTTTT. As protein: CAWRRDSPNATNEKLFF.

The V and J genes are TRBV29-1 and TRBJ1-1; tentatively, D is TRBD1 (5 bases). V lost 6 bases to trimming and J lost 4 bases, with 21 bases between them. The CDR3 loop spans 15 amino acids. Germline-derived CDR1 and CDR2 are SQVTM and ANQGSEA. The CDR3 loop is CSVDPWPGGGTEAFF. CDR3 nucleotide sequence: TGCAGCGTAGACCCCTGGCCCGGGGGAGGCACTGAAGCTTTCTTT.

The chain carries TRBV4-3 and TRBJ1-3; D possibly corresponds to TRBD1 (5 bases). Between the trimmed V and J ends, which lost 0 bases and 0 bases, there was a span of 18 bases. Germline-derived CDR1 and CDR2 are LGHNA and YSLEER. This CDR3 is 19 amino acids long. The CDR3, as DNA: TGCGCCAGCAGCCAAGAACCTGACAGCAATCCCTACTCTGGAAACACCATATATTTT. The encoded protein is CASSQEPDSNPYSGNTIYF.

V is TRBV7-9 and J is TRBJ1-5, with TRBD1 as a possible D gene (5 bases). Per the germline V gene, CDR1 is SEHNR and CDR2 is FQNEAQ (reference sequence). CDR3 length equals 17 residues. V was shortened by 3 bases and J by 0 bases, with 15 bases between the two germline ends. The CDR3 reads CASSLELGGDSNQPQHF. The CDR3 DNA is TGTGCCAGCAGCTTGGAGTTGGGGGGAGATAGCAATCAGCCCCAGCATTTT.

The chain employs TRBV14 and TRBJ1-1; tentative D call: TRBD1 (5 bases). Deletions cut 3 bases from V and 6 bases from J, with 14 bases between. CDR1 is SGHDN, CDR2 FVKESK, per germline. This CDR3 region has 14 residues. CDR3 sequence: CASSQNLGDPEAFF. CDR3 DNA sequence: TGTGCCAGCAGCCAGAATCTGGGGGACCCTGAAGCTTTCTTT.

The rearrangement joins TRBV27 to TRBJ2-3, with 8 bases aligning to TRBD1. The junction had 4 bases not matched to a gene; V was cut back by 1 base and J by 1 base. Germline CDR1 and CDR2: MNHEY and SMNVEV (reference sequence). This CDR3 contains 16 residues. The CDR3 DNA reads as TGTGCCAGCAGTTTATTCCCGGGACAGGGCACAGATACGCAGTATTTT. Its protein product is CASSLFPGQGTDTQYF.

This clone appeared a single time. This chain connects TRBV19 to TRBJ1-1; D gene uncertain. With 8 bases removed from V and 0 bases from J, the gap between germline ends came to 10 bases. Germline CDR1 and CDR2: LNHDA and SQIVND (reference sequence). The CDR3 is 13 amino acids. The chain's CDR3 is CASFRHLNTEAFF. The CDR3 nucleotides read TGTGCCAGTTTTAGACACCTGAACACTGAAGCTTTCTTT.

The CDR3 loop is CASSGTSGRAARYNEQFF. CDR3 DNA sequence: TGTGCCAGCAGCGGGACTAGCGGGAGGGCCGCTCGATACAATGAGCAGTTCTTC. The chain combines TRBV28 with TRBJ2-1; 16 bases are a match to TRBD2. The CDR3 runs 18 residues. V lost 6 bases and J lost 4; bases outside the gene matches: 9. Per germline, CDR1 MDHEN and CDR2 SYDVKM.

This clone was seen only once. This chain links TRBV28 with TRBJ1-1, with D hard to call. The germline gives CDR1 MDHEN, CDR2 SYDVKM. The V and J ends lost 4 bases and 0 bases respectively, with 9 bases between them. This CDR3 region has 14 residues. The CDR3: CASSSGTVNTEAFF. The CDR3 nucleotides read TGTGCCAGCAGTTCCGGAACGGTGAACACTGAAGCTTTCTTT.

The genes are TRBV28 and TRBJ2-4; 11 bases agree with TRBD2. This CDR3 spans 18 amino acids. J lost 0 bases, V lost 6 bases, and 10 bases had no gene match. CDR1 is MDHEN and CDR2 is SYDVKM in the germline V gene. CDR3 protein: CASSVGTSGVLAKNIQYF. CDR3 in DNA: TGTGCCAGCAGCGTAGGGACTAGCGGAGTTCTAGCCAAAAACATTCAGTACTTC.

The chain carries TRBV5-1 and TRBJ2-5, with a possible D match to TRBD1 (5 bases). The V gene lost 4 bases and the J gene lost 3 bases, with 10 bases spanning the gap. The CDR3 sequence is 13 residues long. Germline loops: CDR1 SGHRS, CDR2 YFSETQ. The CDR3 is CASSAGHKETQYF. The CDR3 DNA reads TGCGCCAGCAGCGCAGGACACAAAGAGACCCAGTACTTC.

As DNA, the CDR3 is TGTGCCAGCAGCTTAGGGGGGGGCTCTGGAAACACCATATATTTT. This encodes CASSLGGGSGNTIYF. The V gene is TRBV7-8, the J gene TRBJ1-3, with D perhaps TRBD1 (5 bases). From germline, CDR1 is SGHVS and CDR2 FQNEAQ. The CDR3 covers 15 residues. V shed 1 base and J shed 0 bases, with 7 bases lying between them.

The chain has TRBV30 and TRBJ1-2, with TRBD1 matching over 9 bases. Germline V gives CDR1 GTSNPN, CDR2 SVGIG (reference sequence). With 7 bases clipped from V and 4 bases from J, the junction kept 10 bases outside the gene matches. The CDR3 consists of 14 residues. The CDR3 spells CALLNRGRIYGYTF. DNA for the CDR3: TGTGCCTTACTAAACAGGGGGCGCATCTATGGCTACACCTTC. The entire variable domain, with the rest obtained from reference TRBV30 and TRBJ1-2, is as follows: SQTIHQWPATLVQPVGSPLSLECTVEGTSNPNLYWYRQAAGRGLQLLFYSVGIGQISSEVPQNLSASRPQDRQFILSSKKLLLSDSGFYLCALLNRGRIYGYTFGSGTRLTVV.

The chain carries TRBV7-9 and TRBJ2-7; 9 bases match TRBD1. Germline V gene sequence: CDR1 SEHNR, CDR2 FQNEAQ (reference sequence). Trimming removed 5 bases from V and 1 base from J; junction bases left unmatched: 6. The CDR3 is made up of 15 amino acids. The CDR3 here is CASSPGTGRSYEQYF. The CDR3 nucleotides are TGTGCCAGCAGCCCAGGGACAGGGCGATCCTACGAGCAGTACTTC.

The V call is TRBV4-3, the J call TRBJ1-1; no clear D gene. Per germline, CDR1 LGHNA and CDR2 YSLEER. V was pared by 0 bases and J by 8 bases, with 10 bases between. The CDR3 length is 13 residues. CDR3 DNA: TGCGCCAGCAGCCAAGAAGTCCGTGGAGAAGCTTTCTTT. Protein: CASSQEVRGEAFF.

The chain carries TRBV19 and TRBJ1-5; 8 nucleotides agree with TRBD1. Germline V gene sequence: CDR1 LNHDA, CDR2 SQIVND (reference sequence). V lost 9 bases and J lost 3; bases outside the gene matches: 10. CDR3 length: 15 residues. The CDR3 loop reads CASYPGGKLNQPQHF. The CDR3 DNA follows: TGTGCCAGCTACCCAGGGGGCAAGCTCAATCAGCCCCAGCATTTT.

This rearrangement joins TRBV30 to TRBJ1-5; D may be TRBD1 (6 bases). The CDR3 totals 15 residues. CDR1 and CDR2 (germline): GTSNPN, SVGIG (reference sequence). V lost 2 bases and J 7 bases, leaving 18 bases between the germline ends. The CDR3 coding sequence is TGTGCCTGGAGTCCCGGGACACTGAGGGGCCAGCCCCAGCATTTT. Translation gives CAWSPGTLRGQPQHF. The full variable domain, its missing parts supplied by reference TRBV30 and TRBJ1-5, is SQTIHQWPATLVQPVGSPLSLECTVEGTSNPNLYWYRQAAGRGLQLLFYSVGIGQISSEVPQNLSASRPQDRQFILSSKKLLLSDSGFYLCAWSPGTLRGQPQHFGDGTRLSIL.

CDR3 region: CASSLEVYQPQHF. DNA of the CDR3: TGTGCCAGCAGCTTAGAAGTGTACCAGCCCCAGCATTTT. The genes are TRBV7-2 and TRBJ1-5, with D uncertain. CDR1 and CDR2 from the germline V gene are SGHTA and FQGNSA. V gave up 1 base and J gave up 7 bases, with 8 bases separating them. This CDR3 has 13 residues.

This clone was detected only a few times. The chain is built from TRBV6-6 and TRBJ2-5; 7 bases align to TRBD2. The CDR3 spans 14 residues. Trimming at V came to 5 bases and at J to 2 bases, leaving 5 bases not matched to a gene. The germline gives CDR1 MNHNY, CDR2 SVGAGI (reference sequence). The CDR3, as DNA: TGTGCCAGCAGTGAGCGGGATGCACAAGAGACCCAGTACTTC. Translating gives CASSERDAQETQYF.

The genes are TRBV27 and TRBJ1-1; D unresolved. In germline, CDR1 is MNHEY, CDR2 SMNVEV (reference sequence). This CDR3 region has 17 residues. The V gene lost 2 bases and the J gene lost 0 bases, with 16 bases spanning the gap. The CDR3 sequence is CASSLGVMGRMNTEAFF. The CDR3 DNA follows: TGTGCCAGCAGTTTAGGGGTGATGGGTCGGATGAACACTGAAGCTTTCTTT.

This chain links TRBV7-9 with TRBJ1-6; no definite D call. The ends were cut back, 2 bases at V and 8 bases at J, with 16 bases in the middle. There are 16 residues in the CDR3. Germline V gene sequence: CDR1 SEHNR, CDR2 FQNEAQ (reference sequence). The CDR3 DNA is TGTGCCAGCAGCTTAAGATCGTCCGGGTGGGATTCACCCCTCCACTTT. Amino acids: CASSLRSSGWDSPLHF.

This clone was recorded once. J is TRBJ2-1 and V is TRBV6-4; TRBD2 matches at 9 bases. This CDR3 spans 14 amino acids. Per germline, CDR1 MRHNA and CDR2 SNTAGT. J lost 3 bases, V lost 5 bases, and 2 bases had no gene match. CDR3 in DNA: TGTGCCAGCAGTCCTAGCGGGGACTACAATGAGCAGTTCTTC. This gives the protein CASSPSGDYNEQFF.

The CDR3 DNA follows: TGTGCCAGCAGTTACGGCAGGGACTCTTCACCCCTCCACTTT. This sequence encodes CASSYGRDSSPLHF. The gene calls are TRBV6-6 and TRBJ1-6; D possibly corresponds to TRBD1 (5 bases). Per the germline V gene, CDR1 is MNHNY and CDR2 is SVGAGI (reference sequence). V was trimmed by 2 bases and J by 9 bases, leaving 11 bases between them. This CDR3 is built from 14 residues.

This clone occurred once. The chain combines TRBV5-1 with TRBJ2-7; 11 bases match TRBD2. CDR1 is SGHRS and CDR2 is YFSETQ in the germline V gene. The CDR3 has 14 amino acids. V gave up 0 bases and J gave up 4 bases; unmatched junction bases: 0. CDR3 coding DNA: TGCGCCAGCAGCTTGGGGACTAGCGGGTACGAGCAGTACTTC. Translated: CASSLGTSGYEQYF.

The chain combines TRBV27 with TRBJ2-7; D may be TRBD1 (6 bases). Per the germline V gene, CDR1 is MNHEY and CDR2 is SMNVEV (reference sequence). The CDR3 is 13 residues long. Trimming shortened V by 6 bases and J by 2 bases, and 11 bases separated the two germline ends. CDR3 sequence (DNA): TGTGCCAGCAGCACAGGGTCGCCCTACGAGCAGTACTTC. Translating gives CASSTGSPYEQYF.